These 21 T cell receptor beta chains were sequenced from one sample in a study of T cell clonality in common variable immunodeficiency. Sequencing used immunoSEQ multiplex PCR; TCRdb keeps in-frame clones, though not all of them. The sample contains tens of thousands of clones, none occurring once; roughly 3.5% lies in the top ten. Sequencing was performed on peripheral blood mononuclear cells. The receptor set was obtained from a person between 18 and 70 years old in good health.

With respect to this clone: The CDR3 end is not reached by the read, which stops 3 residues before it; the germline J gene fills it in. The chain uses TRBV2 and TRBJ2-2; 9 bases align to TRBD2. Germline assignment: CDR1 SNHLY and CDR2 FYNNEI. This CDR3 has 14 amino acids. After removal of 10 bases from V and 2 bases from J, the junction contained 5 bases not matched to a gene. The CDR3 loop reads CATRGTSNTGELFF. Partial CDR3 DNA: TGTGCCACCAGAGGGACTAGCAACACCGGGGAG.

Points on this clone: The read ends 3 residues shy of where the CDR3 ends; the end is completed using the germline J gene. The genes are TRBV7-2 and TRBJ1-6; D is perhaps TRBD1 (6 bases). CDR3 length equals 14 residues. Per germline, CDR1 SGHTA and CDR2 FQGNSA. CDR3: CASSLQQGGNSLHF. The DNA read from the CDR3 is TGTGCCAGCAGCTTACAACAGGGTGGGAACTCC.

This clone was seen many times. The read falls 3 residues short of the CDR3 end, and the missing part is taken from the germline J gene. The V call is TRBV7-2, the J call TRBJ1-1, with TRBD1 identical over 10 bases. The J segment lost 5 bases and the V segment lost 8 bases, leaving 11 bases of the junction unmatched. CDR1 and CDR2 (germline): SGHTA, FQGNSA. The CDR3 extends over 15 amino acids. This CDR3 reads CASLDRGLLGTEAFF. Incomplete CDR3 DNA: TGTGCCAGCCTCGACAGGGGGCTTTTAGGGACTGAA.

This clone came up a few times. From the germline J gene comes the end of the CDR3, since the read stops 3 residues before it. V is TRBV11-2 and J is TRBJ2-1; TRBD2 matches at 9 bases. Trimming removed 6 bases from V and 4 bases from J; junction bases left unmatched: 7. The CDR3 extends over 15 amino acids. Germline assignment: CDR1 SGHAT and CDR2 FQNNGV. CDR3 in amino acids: CASRRSGGPYNEQFF. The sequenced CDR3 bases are TGTGCCAGCAGGCGTAGCGGGGGCCCGTACAATGAG.

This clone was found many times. CDR3 loop: CASSPLRAAGSYEQYF. The sequenced CDR3 bases are TGTGCCAGCTCACCACTGAGGGCTGCGGGGTCCTACGAG. The chain combines TRBV18 with TRBJ2-7; possibly TRBD2 for D (6 bases). The read comes to an end 3 residues before the CDR3 does, leaving the germline J gene to fill in the end. The CDR3 length is 16 residues. Germline loops: CDR1 KGHSH, CDR2 LQKENI. V lost 1 base and J 1 base, leaving 14 bases between the germline ends.

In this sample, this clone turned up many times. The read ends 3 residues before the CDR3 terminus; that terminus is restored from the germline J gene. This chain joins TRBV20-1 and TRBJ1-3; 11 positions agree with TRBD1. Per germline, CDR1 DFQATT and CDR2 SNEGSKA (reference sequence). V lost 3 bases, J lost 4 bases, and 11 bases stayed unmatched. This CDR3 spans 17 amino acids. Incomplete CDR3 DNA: TGCAGTGCTAGGCACTCCGGACAGGGGGCAGGAGGAAACACC. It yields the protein CSARHSGQGAGGNT. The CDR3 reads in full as CSARHSGQGAGGNTIYF.

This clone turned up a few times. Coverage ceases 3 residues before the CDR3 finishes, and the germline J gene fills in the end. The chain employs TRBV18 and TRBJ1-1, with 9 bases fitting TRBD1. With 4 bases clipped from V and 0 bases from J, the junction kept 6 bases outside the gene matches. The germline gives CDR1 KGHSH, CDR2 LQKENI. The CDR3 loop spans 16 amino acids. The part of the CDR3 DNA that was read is TGTGCCAGCTCACTACAGGGGGCGATCATGAACACTGAA. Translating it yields CASSLQGAIMNTE. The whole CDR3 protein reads CASSLQGAIMNTEAFF.

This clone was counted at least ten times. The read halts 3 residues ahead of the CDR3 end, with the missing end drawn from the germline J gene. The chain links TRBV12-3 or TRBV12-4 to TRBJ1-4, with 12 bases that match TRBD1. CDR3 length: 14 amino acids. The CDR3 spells CASILGQGAHKLFF. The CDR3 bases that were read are TGTGCCAGCATCTTGGGACAGGGGGCTCATAAA.

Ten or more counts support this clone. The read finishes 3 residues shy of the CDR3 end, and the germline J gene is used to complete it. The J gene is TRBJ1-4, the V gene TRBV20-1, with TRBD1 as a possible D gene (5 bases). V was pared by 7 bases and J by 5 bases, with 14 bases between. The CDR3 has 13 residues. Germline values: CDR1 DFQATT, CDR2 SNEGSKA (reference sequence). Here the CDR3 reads CSVYRPGNEKLFF. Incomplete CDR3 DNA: TGCAGTGTCTACAGGCCAGGGAATGAAAAA.

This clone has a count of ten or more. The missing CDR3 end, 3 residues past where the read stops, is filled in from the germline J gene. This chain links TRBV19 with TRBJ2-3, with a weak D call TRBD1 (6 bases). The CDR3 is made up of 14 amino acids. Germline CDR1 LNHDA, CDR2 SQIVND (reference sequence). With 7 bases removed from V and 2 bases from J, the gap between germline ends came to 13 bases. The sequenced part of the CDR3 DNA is TGTGCCAGTACTACAGGGAGATTCACAGATACG. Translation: CASTTGRFTDT. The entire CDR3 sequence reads CASTTGRFTDTQYF. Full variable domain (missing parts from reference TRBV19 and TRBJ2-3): DGGITQSPKYLFRKEGQNVTLSCEQNLNHDAMYWYRQDPGQGLRLIYYSQIVNDFQKGDIAEGYSVSREKKESFPLTVTSAQKNPTAFYLCASTTGRFTDTQYFGPGTRLTVL.

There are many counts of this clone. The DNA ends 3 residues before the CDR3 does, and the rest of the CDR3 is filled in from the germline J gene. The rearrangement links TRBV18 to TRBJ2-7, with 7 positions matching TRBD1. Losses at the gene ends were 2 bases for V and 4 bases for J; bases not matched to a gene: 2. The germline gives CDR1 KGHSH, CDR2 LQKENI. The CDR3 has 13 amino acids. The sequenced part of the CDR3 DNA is TGTGCCAGCTCACCAACGACAGGGTACGAG. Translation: CASSPTTGYE. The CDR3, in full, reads CASSPTTGYEQYF.

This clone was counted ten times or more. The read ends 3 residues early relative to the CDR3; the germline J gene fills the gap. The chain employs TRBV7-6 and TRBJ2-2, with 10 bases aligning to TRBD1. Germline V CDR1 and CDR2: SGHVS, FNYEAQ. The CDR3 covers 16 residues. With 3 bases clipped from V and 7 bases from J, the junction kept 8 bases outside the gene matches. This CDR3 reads CASSLGTGTGDGELFF. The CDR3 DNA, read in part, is TGTGCCAGCAGCTTGGGAACTGGGACAGGGGACGGGGAG. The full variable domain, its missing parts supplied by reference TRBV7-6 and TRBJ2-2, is GAGVSQSPRYKVTKRGQDVALRCDPISGHVSLYWYRQALGQGPEFLTYFNYEAQQDKSGLPNDRFSAERPEGSISTLTIQRTEQRDSAMYRCASSLGTGTGDGELFFGEGSRLTVL.

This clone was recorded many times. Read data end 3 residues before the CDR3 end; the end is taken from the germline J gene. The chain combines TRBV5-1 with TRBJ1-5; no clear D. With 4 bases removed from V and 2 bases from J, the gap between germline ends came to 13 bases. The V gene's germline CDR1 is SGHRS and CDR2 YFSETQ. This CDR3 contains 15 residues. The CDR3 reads CASSEGRGGNQPQHF. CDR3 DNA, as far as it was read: TGCGCCAGCAGCGAAGGACGGGGAGGCAATCAGCCC. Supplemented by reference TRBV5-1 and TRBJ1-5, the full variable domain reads KAGVTQTPRYLIKTRGQQVTLSCSPISGHRSVSWYQQTPGQGLQFLFEYFSETQRNKGNFPGRFSGRQFSNSRSEMNVSTLELGDSALYLCASSEGRGGNQPQHFGDGTRLSIL.

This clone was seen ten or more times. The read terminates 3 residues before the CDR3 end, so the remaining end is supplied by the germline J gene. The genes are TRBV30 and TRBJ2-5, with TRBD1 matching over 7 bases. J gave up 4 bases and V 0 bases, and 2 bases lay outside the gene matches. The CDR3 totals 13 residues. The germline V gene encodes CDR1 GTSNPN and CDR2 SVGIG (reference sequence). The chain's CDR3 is CAWSVQGPETQYF. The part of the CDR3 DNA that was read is TGTGCCTGGAGTGTACAGGGGCCAGAGACC.

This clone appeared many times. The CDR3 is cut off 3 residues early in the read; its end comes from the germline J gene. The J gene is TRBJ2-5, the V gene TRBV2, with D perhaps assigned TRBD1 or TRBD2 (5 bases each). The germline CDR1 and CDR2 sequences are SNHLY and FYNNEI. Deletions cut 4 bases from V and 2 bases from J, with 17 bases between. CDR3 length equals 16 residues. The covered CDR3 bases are TGTGCCAGCAGTGTAGGTGGAACAGGAGGACAAGAGACC. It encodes CASSVGGTGGQET. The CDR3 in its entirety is CASSVGGTGGQETQYF.

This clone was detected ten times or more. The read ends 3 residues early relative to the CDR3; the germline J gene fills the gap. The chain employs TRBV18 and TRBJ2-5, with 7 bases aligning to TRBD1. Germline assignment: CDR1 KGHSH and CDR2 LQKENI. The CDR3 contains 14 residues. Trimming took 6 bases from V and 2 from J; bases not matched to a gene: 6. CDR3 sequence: CASSPDRAQETQYF. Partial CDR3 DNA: TGTGCCAGCTCCCCTGACAGGGCGCAAGAGACC.

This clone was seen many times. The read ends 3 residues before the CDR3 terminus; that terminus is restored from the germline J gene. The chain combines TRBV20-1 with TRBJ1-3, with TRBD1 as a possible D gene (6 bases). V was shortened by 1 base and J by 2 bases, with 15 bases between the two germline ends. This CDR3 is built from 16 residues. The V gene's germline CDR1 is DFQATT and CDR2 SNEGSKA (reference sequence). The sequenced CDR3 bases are TGCAGTGCTAGAGCCATTGACGGGACACCTGGAAACACC. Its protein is CSARAIDGTPGNT. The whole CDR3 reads CSARAIDGTPGNTIYF.

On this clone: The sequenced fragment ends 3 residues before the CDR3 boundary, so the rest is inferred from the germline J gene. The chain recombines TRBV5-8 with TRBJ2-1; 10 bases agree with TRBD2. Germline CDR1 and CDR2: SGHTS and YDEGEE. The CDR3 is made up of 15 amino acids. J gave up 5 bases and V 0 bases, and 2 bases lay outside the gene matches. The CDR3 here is CASSLEAGGNNEQFF. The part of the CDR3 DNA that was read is TGTGCCAGCAGCTTGGAAGCGGGAGGGAACAATGAG.

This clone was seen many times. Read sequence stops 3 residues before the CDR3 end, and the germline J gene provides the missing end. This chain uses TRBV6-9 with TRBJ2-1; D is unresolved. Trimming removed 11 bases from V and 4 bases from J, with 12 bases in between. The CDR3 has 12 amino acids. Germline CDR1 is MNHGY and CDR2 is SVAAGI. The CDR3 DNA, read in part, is TGTGCCGGCCAACGGGTTTACAATGAG. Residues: CAGQRVYNE. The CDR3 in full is CAGQRVYNEQFF.

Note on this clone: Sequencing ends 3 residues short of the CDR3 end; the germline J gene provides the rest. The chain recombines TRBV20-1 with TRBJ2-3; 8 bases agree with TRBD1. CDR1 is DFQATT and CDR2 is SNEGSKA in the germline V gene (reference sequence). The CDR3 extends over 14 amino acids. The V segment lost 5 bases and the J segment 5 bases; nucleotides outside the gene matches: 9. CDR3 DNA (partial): TGCAGTGCTGGATTTGCAGGGGGCGGAGATACG. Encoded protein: CSAGFAGGGDT. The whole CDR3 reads CSAGFAGGGDTQYF.

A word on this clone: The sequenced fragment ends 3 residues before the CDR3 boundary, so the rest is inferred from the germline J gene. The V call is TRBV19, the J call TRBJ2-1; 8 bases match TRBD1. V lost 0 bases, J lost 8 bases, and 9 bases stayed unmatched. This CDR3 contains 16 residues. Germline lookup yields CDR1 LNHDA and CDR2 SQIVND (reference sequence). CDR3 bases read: TGTGCCAGTAGTATAGAAAGGAGCGTCAGGGGGCATGAG. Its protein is CASSIERSVRGHE. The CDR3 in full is CASSIERSVRGHEQFF.